These 13 T cell receptor beta chains were sequenced from one sample in a study of OX40 agonist ivuxolimab in advanced cancers. Data came from immunoSEQ multiplex PCR; TCRdb stores just in-frame clones and leaves some out. The top ten clones hold over 1.2% of a sample with more than 80,000 clones, around 88% of them seen once. This specimen consisted of CD4+ or CD8+ T cells sorted from blood, obtained in a trial of the OX40 agonist ivuxolimab. Receptors were obtained from an adult with an advanced solid tumor such as melanoma, head and neck, liver or kidney cancer.

There are a few counts of this clone. This rearrangement joins TRBV7-9 to TRBJ2-1, with TRBD1 matching 9 bases. Germline CDR1 is SEHNR and CDR2 is FQNEAQ (reference sequence). The CDR3 loop spans 14 amino acids. Germline trimming cut 5 bases from V and 6 bases from J; bases unmatched to any gene: 5. CDR3 bases: TGTGCCAGCAGCCGGGGACAGGGAATCAATGAGCAGTTCTTC. As protein: CASSRGQGINEQFF.

About this clone itself: Relative to the germline gene, one junction end is altered; a read error may explain this. This chain uses TRBV7-7 with TRBJ2-1; D is uncertain. The CDR3 is made up of 14 amino acids. CDR1 is SSHAT, CDR2 FNYEAQ, per germline (reference sequence). The CDR3 loop is CASSLAGIHNEQFF. The CDR3 DNA reads TGTGCTAGCAGCTTAGCCGGTATACACAATGAGCAGTTCTTC.

The rearrangement links TRBV18 to TRBJ1-5; 9 bases agree with TRBD1. CDR1 KGHSH and CDR2 LQKENI come from the germline V gene. The CDR3 loop spans 17 amino acids. V shed 3 bases, J shed 1 base, and the junction held 7 bases outside the gene matches. DNA of the CDR3: TGTGCCAGCTCACCGGGACAGGGAGATTGGAGCAATCAGCCCCAGCATTTT. This sequence encodes CASSPGQGDWSNQPQHF.

This clone occurred once. The chain carries TRBV19 and TRBJ2-5, with a possible D match to TRBD2 (5 bases). Germline CDR1 and CDR2: LNHDA and SQIVND (reference sequence). With 6 bases removed from V and 5 bases from J, the gap between germline ends came to 19 bases. This CDR3 has 15 amino acids. The CDR3 nucleotides read TGTGCCAGTAGATCAAATTCGCTAGGCGGGGAGACCCAGTACTTC. Translated, it gives CASRSNSLGGETQYF.

CDR3 bases: TGTGCCAGCAGCCGCTCGGGGGCAAGCAATCAGCCCCAGCATTTT. Translation: CASSRSGASNQPQHF. The genes are TRBV7-9 and TRBJ1-5; a possible D gene is TRBD1 (6 bases). V was shortened by 5 bases and J by 1 base, with 12 bases between the two germline ends. The CDR3 runs to 15 residues. CDR1 and CDR2 from the germline V gene are SEHNR and FQNEAQ (reference sequence).

The J gene is TRBJ2-1, the V gene TRBV18; TRBD1 agrees at 9 bases. This CDR3 comprises 19 residues. The V segment lost 3 bases and the J segment 5 bases; nucleotides outside the gene matches: 17. In germline, CDR1 is KGHSH, CDR2 LQKENI. This CDR3 reads CASSPLAGQGNRKNNEQFF. In DNA, the CDR3 is TGTGCCAGCTCACCGCTGGCGGGACAGGGAAATCGAAAAAACAATGAGCAGTTCTTC.

This clone was counted between two and nine times. The same CDR3 also results from other DNA sequences found in this sample. This chain connects TRBV4-1 to TRBJ1-2; D gene uncertain. Trimming cost V 3 bases and J 2 bases, with 4 bases left between them. Looked up from germline, CDR1 is MGHRA and CDR2 is YSYEKL. The CDR3 runs 12 residues. Here the CDR3 DNA reads TGCGCCAGCAGCCAGGCGAACTATGGCTACACCTTC. It yields the protein CASSQANYGYTF.

The chain carries TRBV7-2 and TRBJ1-1; TRBD1 agrees at 10 bases. Germline loops: CDR1 SGHTA, CDR2 FQGNSA. Trimming took 3 bases from V and 2 from J; bases not matched to a gene: 3. This CDR3 is 15 amino acids long. CDR3 region: CASSFRQGANTEAFF. In DNA, the CDR3 is TGTGCCAGCAGCTTCCGACAGGGGGCAAACACTGAAGCTTTCTTT.

The J gene is TRBJ2-5, the V gene TRBV4-2, with 7 bases fitting TRBD2. The J call may be mistaken, given a closer DNA end match to TRBJ2-7. Germline V CDR1 and CDR2: LGHNA, YNFKEQ. The CDR3 is made up of 15 amino acids. CDR3 DNA sequence: TGTGCCAGCAGCCAAGGGGACTACCCCATTTACGAGCAGTACTTC. Translating gives CASSQGDYPIYEQYF.

V usage is TRBV28 and J usage is TRBJ1-2, with D possibly being TRBD1 (5 bases). This CDR3 contains 13 residues. The germline V gene encodes CDR1 MDHEN and CDR2 SYDVKM. V lost 8 bases and J 2 bases, leaving 12 bases between the germline ends. This chain's CDR3 is CASRYGGNYGYTF. In DNA, the CDR3 is TGTGCCAGCCGGTACGGGGGGAACTATGGCTACACCTTC.

The chain links TRBV4-3 to TRBJ2-7, with 7 bases fitting TRBD2. V lost 4 bases, J lost 3 bases, and 12 bases stayed unmatched. This CDR3 has 16 residues. The germline gives CDR1 LGHNA, CDR2 YSLEER. CDR3 loop: CASSPRPGGVSYEQYF. CDR3 coding DNA: TGCGCCAGCAGCCCCCGCCCGGGAGGAGTCAGCTACGAGCAGTACTTC.

The chain has TRBV6-5 and TRBJ1-5; tentative D call: TRBD1 (5 bases). The ends were cut back, 6 bases at V and 7 bases at J, with 19 bases in the middle. The V gene's germline CDR1 is MNHEY and CDR2 SVGAGI. The CDR3 contains 15 residues. This chain's CDR3 is CASSRTAGKRQPQHF. In DNA form, the CDR3 reads TGTGCCAGCAGCAGAACGGCAGGGAAAAGGCAGCCCCAGCATTTT.

This clone showed up just a few times. Here the CDR3 DNA reads TGTGCCAGCAGCTTAGATATGGAAGCCTATGGCTACACCTTC. As protein: CASSLDMEAYGYTF. The gene calls are TRBV11-2 and TRBJ1-2; D is ambiguous. V lost 0 bases and J 4 bases, leaving 9 bases between the germline ends. CDR3 size: 14 residues. The V gene's germline CDR1 is SGHAT and CDR2 FQNNGV.